One T cell receptor (beta chain) is described in this entry. TCRdb keeps only in-frame clones here, not all; method: immunoSEQ multiplex PCR. The table shows under 250,000 clones, with just over 85% occurring only once. Everyone who took part was about 18 to 90 years old, and they came from fewer than 25 US areas. Participant reports of clinical history set cohort assignment. The V gene end was trimmed by 5 bases and the J gene end by 1 base; junction bases not matched to a gene: 20. The CDR3 has 20 residues. Germline V gene sequence: CDR1 MNHNY, CDR2 SVGAGI (reference sequence). This entry comes from a study of blood T cell repertoires in COVID-19. Turning to the study itself: From the United States, Italy and Spain came samples of acute and convalescent COVID-19.

Material: PBMCs or T cells enriched from blood (not recorded which). The clonotype was recovered from a man between 35 and 55 years old who had recovered from COVID-19. The genes are TRBV6-6 and TRBJ2-7; TRBD2 agrees at 10 bases. In DNA form, the CDR3 reads TGTGCCAGCAGTCCAGATTCGAGGATAGCGGGAGGAACAGGGTCCTACGAGCAGTACTTC. Amino acid sequence: CASSPDSRIAGGTGSYEQYF.